The T cell receptor (beta chain) under discussion was sequenced for a study of regulatory T cells in long-lasting Graves disease. Study-level background: Newly diagnosed Graves' patients had under 3 months of antithyroid drugs. Overall study results and limits: The small sample size may have reduced accuracy.

Documented time point: newly diagnosed GD, antithyroid drugs for less than 3 months. PBMC-extracted RNA yielded the TCR library. Collection of peripheral blood (about 10 milliliters) was done using EDTA tubes. V was clipped by 0 bases and J by 8 bases, with 18 bases between them. Germline V gene data show CDR1 as SGHRS and CDR2 as YFSETQ. There are 16 residues in the CDR3. For TCR beta, libraries came from iRepertoire HTBI primers and Arm-PCR of CDR3 regions. One entry per CDR3 protein results from TCRdb running MiXCR on the multiplex PCR reads. The sample yields about 470,000 distinct CDR3 sequences, 15% seen once. Regarding this clonotype: The antigen remains undetermined.

These data also featured in a second study, about T cells in Graves' hyperthyroidism and ophthalmopathy. In that study: Researchers ran a first-round RT-PCR on the TCR CDR3 using the HTBI primer set.

V usage is TRBV5-1 and J usage is TRBJ2-1, with D unclear. This receptor was taken from a woman in her thirties with Graves disease. Material: peripheral blood mononuclear cells (PBMCs), obtained at new diagnosis, from a patient treated with antithyroid drugs. The CDR3 DNA sequence: TGCGCCAGCAGCTTGGGAGTATTTCTGCTAGTCGATGAGCAGTTCTTC. Amino acids: CASSLGVFLLVDEQFF.